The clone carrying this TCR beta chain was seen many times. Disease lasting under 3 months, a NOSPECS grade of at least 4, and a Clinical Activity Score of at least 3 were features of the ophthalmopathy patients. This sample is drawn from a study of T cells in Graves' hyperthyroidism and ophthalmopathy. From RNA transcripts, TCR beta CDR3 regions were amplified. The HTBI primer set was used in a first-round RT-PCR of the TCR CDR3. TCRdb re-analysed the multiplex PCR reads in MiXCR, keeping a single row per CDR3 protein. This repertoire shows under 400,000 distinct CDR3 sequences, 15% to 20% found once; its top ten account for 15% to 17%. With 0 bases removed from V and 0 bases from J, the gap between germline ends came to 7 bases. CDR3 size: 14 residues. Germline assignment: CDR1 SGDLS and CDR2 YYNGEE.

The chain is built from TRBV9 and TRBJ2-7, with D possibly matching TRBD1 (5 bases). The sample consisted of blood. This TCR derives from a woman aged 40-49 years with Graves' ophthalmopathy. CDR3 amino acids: CASSVDQGSYEQYF. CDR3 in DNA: TGTGCCAGCAGCGTAGATCAGGGCTCCTACGAGCAGTACTTC.